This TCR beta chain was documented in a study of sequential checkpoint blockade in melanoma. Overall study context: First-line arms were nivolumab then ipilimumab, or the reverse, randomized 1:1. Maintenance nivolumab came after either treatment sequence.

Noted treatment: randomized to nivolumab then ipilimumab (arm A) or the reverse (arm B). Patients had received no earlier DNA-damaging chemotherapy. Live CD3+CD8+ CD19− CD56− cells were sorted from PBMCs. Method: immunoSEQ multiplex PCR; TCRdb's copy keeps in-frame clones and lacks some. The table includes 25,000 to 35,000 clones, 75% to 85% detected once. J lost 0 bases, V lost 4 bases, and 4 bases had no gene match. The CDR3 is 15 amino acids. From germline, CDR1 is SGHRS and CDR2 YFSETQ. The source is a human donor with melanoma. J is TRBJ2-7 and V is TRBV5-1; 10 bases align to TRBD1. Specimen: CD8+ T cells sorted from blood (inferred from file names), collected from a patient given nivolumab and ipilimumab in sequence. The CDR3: CASSARTGGSYEQYF. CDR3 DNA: TGCGCCAGCAGCGCAAGGACAGGGGGCTCCTACGAGCAGTACTTC.